This T cell receptor (beta chain) was sequenced during a study of T cell responses to AZD1222 COVID-19 vaccine. Only in-frame clones appear in the TCRdb table, and some are missing; sequencing was by immunoSEQ multiplex PCR. Of 70,000 to 90,000 clones listed, about nine tenths are singletons. Study outcomes and limitations: Close to half of spike-specific TCRs reportedly recognize unmutated variant regions. An increase in Spike-specific TCR breadth and depth was observed after two AZD1222 doses.

The V end was cut by 7 bases, the J end by 2 bases, with 11 bases between. CDR1 SNHLY and CDR2 FYNNEI come from the germline V gene. There are 13 residues in the CDR3. A note on this clone: The antigen remains undetermined.

The sequence was obtained from an adult in good health. This chain connects TRBV2 to TRBJ2-5, with a tentative D call TRBD2 (5 bases). Source: peripheral blood, taken on day 0 of AZD1222 vaccination. The CDR3 region is CASTVASQETQYF. CDR3 in DNA: TGTGCCAGCACGGTAGCGTCTCAAGAGACCCAGTACTTC.